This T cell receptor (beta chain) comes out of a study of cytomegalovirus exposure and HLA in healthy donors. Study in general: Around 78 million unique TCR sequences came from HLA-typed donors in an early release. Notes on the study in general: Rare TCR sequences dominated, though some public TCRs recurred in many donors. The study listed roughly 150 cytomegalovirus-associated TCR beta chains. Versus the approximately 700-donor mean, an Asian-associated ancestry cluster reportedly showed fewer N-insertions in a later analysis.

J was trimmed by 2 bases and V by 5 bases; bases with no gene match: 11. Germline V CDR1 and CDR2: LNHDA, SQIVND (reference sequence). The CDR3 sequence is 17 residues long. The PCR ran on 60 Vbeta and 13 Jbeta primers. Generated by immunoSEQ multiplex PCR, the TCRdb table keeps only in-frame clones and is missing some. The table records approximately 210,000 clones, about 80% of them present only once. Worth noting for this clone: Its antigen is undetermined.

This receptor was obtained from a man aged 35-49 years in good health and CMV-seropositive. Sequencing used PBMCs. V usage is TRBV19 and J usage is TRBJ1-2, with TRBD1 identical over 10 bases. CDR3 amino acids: CASSSRQGATQNYGYTF. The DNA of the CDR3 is TGTGCCAGTAGTTCCCGACAGGGGGCTACTCAAAACTATGGCTACACCTTC.